Following are 25 T cell receptor beta chains from one sample sequenced in a study of cytomegalovirus exposure and HLA in healthy donors. Profiling relied on immunoSEQ multiplex PCR, and the TCRdb table lists in-frame clones only, not all of them. The table lists roughly 56,000 clones, approximately 92% of them singletons, with roughly 15% in the top ten. The sequenced sample was PBMCs. These receptors came from a woman aged 18-29 years in good health and CMV-seronegative.

The rearrangement joins TRBV6-4 to TRBJ1-6; a possible D gene is TRBD1 (5 bases). Trimming pared 6 bases from V and 7 bases from J, leaving 10 bases between. Germline values: CDR1 MRHNA, CDR2 SNTAGT. The CDR3 extends over 13 amino acids. CDR3 protein: CASSGGVNSPLHF. The DNA of the CDR3 is TGTGCCAGCAGCGGGGGGGTCAATTCACCCCTCCACTTT.

This chain links TRBV6-6 with TRBJ1-2; 9 nucleotides line up with TRBD1. This CDR3 has 15 amino acids. Germline V CDR1 and CDR2: MNHNY, SVGAGI (reference sequence). V trimming: 7 bases; J trimming: 2 bases; junction bases outside the gene matches: 8. The CDR3 DNA reads TGTGCCAGCATCGTCGACAGGGGGGGGAACTATGGCTACACCTTC. Translated, it gives CASIVDRGGNYGYTF.

This chain connects TRBV4-2 to TRBJ2-3, with a weak D call TRBD1 (7 bases). Trimming left V 3 bases short and J 4 bases short, with 23 bases between. CDR1 is LGHNA, CDR2 YNFKEQ, per germline. This CDR3 has 18 residues. The CDR3 sequence is CASSQALAGQPLPDTQYF. The DNA of the CDR3 is TGTGCCAGCAGCCAGGCGCTCGCGGGACAGCCTTTACCAGATACGCAGTATTTT.

The rearrangement uses TRBV6-1 and TRBJ1-1, with 7 bases that match TRBD1. V dropped 4 bases and J dropped 0; count of bases not matched to a gene: 2. The V gene's germline CDR1 is MNHNS and CDR2 SASEGT. This CDR3 contains 14 residues. DNA for the CDR3: TGTGCCAGCAGTGTTACAGGGGTGAACACTGAAGCTTTCTTT. This sequence encodes CASSVTGVNTEAFF.

The rearrangement links TRBV5-3 to TRBJ1-5, with D possibly TRBD1 on 6 matching bases. TRBV5-3 is noted as an ORF with a role that remains uncertain. This CDR3 comprises 14 residues. Between the trimmed V and J ends, which lost 0 bases and 5 bases, there was a span of 9 bases. The DNA of the CDR3 is TGTGCCAGAAGCTTGGACAGGGTGGATCAGCCCCAGCATTTT. This sequence encodes CARSLDRVDQPQHF.

The chain links TRBV7-2 to TRBJ2-3; 8 positions match TRBD1. After removal of 6 bases from V and 2 bases from J, the junction contained 7 bases not matched to a gene. From germline, CDR1 is SGHTA and CDR2 FQGNSA. The CDR3 is 15 amino acids. In DNA form, the CDR3 reads TGTGCCAGCAGACGGACAGGGTCCTCCACAGATACGCAGTATTTT. This gives the protein CASRRTGSSTDTQYF.

The J gene is TRBJ2-3, the V gene TRBV9; 8 bases fit TRBD2. Germline CDR1 and CDR2: SGDLS and YYNGEE. Trimming took 4 bases from V and 2 from J; bases not matched to a gene: 6. The CDR3 totals 15 residues. The CDR3 region has the DNA TGTGCCAGCAGCCCCCCGGGGGGGCCCACAGATACGCAGTATTTT. It specifies CASSPPGGPTDTQYF.

This clone appeared once. The rearrangement links TRBV28 to TRBJ2-7; D is undetermined. Trimming stripped 3 bases from V and 3 bases from J, with 12 bases between. Per the germline V gene, CDR1 is MDHEN and CDR2 is SYDVKM. CDR3 size: 14 residues. The chain's CDR3 is CASSLTARLYEQYF. The CDR3 coding sequence is TGTGCCAGCAGTTTGACCGCTAGACTCTACGAGCAGTACTTC.

This clone was seen a handful of times. The genes are TRBV15 and TRBJ1-4; possible D gene TRBD1, 5 bases. Germline assignment: CDR1 LNHNV and CDR2 YYDKDF (reference sequence). This CDR3 is built from 15 residues. The V gene lost 1 base and the J gene lost 7 bases, with 13 bases spanning the gap. In nucleotides, the CDR3 is TGTGCCACCAGCAGAGCGGCAGGGAGGGGTGAAAAACTGTTTTTT. Translation gives CATSRAAGRGEKLFF.

This CDR3 is CASSVGPGLAGGPLVEQFF. CDR3 bases: TGTGCCAGCAGCGTAGGCCCTGGACTAGCGGGGGGGCCTTTGGTTGAGCAGTTCTTC. The chain uses TRBV9 and TRBJ2-1; TRBD2 matches at 15 bases. This CDR3 has 19 amino acids. J gave up 9 bases and V 0 bases, and 13 bases lay outside the gene matches. Germline values: CDR1 SGDLS, CDR2 YYNGEE.

The V and J genes are TRBV4-1 and TRBJ2-5, with 7 bases fitting TRBD2. This CDR3 is built from 14 residues. The V gene end was trimmed by 1 base and the J gene end by 4 bases; junction bases not matched to a gene: 3. Germline CDR1 reads MGHRA; CDR2 reads YSYEKL. The CDR3 loop reads CASSQGQRGETQYF. DNA of the CDR3: TGCGCCAGCAGCCAAGGTCAGCGGGGAGAGACCCAGTACTTC.

The table lists this clone with a count of one. The chain recombines TRBV7-9 with TRBJ2-1; 12 bases agree with TRBD2. Germline V gene lookup returns CDR1 SEHNR and CDR2 FQNEAQ (reference sequence). Unmatched junction bases numbered 11, after V lost 5 bases and J lost 0 bases. The CDR3 has 19 amino acids. CDR3 nucleotides: TGTGCCAGCAGCCTTAGACTAGCGGGGGTTATCAGCTCCTACAATGAGCAGTTCTTC. It yields the protein CASSLRLAGVISSYNEQFF.

This chain connects TRBV7-3 to TRBJ2-7; 10 nucleotides match TRBD1. The CDR3 contains 15 residues. V shed 3 bases and J 2 bases; nucleotides not matched to a gene: 4. Germline V gene data show CDR1 as SGHTA and CDR2 as FQGTGA. The CDR3: CASSFSDRGPYEQYF. CDR3 coding DNA: TGTGCCAGCAGCTTCAGCGACAGGGGGCCCTACGAGCAGTACTTC.

CDR3 region: CASSHPSGHEQFF. DNA of the CDR3: TGCGCCAGCAGCCATCCCTCCGGTCATGAGCAGTTCTTC. The rearrangement joins TRBV4-1 to TRBJ2-1; unclear D gene. V lost 3 bases to trimming and J lost 8 bases, with 11 bases between them. Germline loops: CDR1 MGHRA, CDR2 YSYEKL. The CDR3 has 13 residues.

The chain is built from TRBV6-1 and TRBJ1-3; tentatively, D is TRBD1 (5 bases). Germline V gene sequence: CDR1 MNHNS, CDR2 SASEGT. CDR3 size: 15 residues. Trimming pared 6 bases from V and 0 bases from J, leaving 12 bases between. CDR3 residues: CASSTYRISGNTIYF. CDR3 DNA: TGTGCCAGCAGCACCTACAGGATCTCTGGAAACACCATATATTTT.

This chain connects TRBV5-4 to TRBJ2-5; D is possibly TRBD1 (6 bases). The V end lost 3 bases, the J end lost 1 base, and 10 bases lay between the germline ends. CDR1 and CDR2 from the germline V gene are SGHNT and YYREEE (reference sequence). CDR3 length: 14 residues. The CDR3 reads CASSWGLAQETQYF. In DNA form, the CDR3 reads TGTGCCAGCAGCTGGGGGCTAGCCCAAGAGACCCAGTACTTC.

The rearrangement links TRBV7-6 to TRBJ1-4; unclear D gene. V lost 5 bases, J lost 0 bases, and 7 bases lay in between. The CDR3 has 14 residues. The germline CDR1 and CDR2 sequences are SGHVS and FNYEAQ. This CDR3 is CASSQQATNEKLFF. In DNA, the CDR3 is TGTGCCAGCAGCCAACAAGCAACTAATGAAAAACTGTTTTTT.

This chain connects TRBV6-5 to TRBJ2-7, with 10 bases that match TRBD1. The ends lost 2 bases at V and 4 bases at J; junction bases unmatched: 5. The CDR3 loop spans 15 amino acids. CDR1 MNHEY and CDR2 SVGAGI come from the germline V gene. The DNA of the CDR3 is TGTGCCAGCAGTTACCGGACAGGGGGATCGTACGAGCAGTACTTC. It yields the protein CASSYRTGGSYEQYF.

The rearrangement links TRBV11-3 to TRBJ2-2; TRBD1 matches at 8 bases. The CDR3 loop spans 18 amino acids. Germline loops: CDR1 SGHNT, CDR2 YENEEA. V was clipped by 0 bases and J by 1 base; unmatched bases: 7. The CDR3 DNA sequence: TGTGCCAGCAGCTTAGATCAAGGCGGGACAGGGAACACCGGGGAGCTGTTTTTT. Its protein is CASSLDQGGTGNTGELFF. Full variable domain (missing parts from reference TRBV11-3 and TRBJ2-2): EAGVVQSPRYKIIEKKQPVAFWCNPISGHNTLYWYLQNLGQGPELLIRYENEEAVDDSQLPKDRFSAERLKGVDSTLKIQPAELGDSAVYLCASSLDQGGTGNTGELFFGEGSRLTVL.

J is TRBJ2-1 and V is TRBV2, with 12 bases matching TRBD2. The ends lost 7 bases at V and 2 bases at J; junction bases unmatched: 3. This CDR3 region has 15 residues. Germline CDR1 and CDR2: SNHLY and FYNNEI. CDR3: CASNGLAGPYNEQFF. The CDR3 bases are TGTGCCAGCAATGGACTAGCGGGGCCCTACAATGAGCAGTTCTTC.

The rearrangement links TRBV7-9 to TRBJ2-3; 9 nucleotides align to TRBD1. Germline V gene sequence: CDR1 SEHNR, CDR2 FQNEAQ (reference sequence). The J segment lost 4 bases and the V segment lost 4 bases, leaving 3 bases of the junction unmatched. The CDR3 spans 14 residues. The CDR3 sequence: CASSSRDRADTQYF. The CDR3 region has the DNA TGTGCCAGCAGCTCCCGGGACAGGGCAGATACGCAGTATTTT. Supplemented by reference TRBV7-9 and TRBJ2-3, the full variable domain reads DTGVSQNPRHKITKRGQNVTFRCDPISEHNRLYWYRQTLGQGPEFLTYFQNEAQLEKSRLLSDRFSAERPKGSFSTLEIQRTEQGDSAMYLCASSSRDRADTQYFGPGTRLTVL.

The chain couples TRBV7-9 to TRBJ2-2; TRBD2 is a possible D gene (5 bases). The length of the CDR3 is 16 residues. CDR1 is SEHNR and CDR2 is FQNEAQ in the germline V gene (reference sequence). V shed 0 bases and J shed 0 bases, with 8 bases lying between them. Here the CDR3 DNA reads TGTGCCAGCAGCTTAGCCGTAGCGACGAACACCGGGGAGCTGTTTTTT. Translating gives CASSLAVATNTGELFF.

V and J are TRBV5-8 and TRBJ1-2; TRBD1 might be the D (6 bases). The V gene's germline CDR1 is SGHTS and CDR2 YDEGEE. CDR3 length: 13 residues. Trimming took off 5 bases at V and 6 bases at J, with 14 bases between the two ends. CDR3 nucleotide sequence: TGTGCCAGCAGTTTTTCCTCAGGGGATGGCTACACCTTC. Translation gives CASSFSSGDGYTF.

The chain couples TRBV30 to TRBJ1-5; D is ambiguous. Trimming shortened V by 0 bases and J by 7 bases, and 10 bases separated the two germline ends. This CDR3 has 13 residues. CDR1 and CDR2 (germline): GTSNPN, SVGIG (reference sequence). CDR3 nucleotide sequence: TGTGCCTGGAGTGTACGTTCGGGGCAGCCCCAGCATTTT. This gives the protein CAWSVRSGQPQHF.

The V and J genes are TRBV4-1 and TRBJ2-3; 8 bases line up with TRBD1. There are 17 residues in the CDR3. Trimming removed 4 bases from V and 5 bases from J; junction bases left unmatched: 14. Per germline, CDR1 MGHRA and CDR2 YSYEKL. The CDR3 DNA follows: TGCGCCAGCAGCCTTACGTACAGCCAGGGGGCGGGAGATACGCAGTATTTT. Translation: CASSLTYSQGAGDTQYF.